These T cell receptor beta chains were read from a single sample in a study of cytomegalovirus exposure and HLA in healthy donors. TCRdb's copy holds only in-frame clones and misses some; the assay was immunoSEQ multiplex PCR. The sample consists of about 150,000 clones, roughly 78% of them appearing once. Input material: PBMCs. Receptor source: a man between 50 and 59 years old in good health and CMV-seropositive. The CDR3 runs from the conserved cysteine through the conserved F or W. The D gene is left open where the match is weak. Expanded clones get a size class; other rows say once, few or many, or leave the size out.

j_call,d_call,cdr3_length,v_call,clone_size,cdr3_nt,cdr3_aa
TRBJ2-1,.,18,TRBV2,.,TGTGCCAGCAGTGACCACATCCCCGGGATAATGCCCTACAATGAGCAGTTCTTC,CASSDHIPGIMPYNEQFF
TRBJ2-7,.,12,TRBV30,.,TGTGCCTGGAGTGTAGGAGCCTACGAGCAGTACTTC,CAWSVGAYEQYF
TRBJ1-5,TRBD1,16,TRBV28,.,TGTGCCAGCAGTACCCCCGACAGGGGCGGCAATCAGCCCCAGCATTTT,CASSTPDRGGNQPQHF
TRBJ2-5,TRBD1,13,TRBV7-2,.,TGTGCCAGCATGGGACAGGGTCGGGGGACCCAGTACTTC,CASMGQGRGTQYF
TRBJ1-1,.,13,TRBV30,.,TGTGCCTGGTTTAACAGTATGAACACTGAAGCTTTCTTT,CAWFNSMNTEAFF
TRBJ2-2,.,13,TRBV19,.,TGTGCCAGTAGTAAAACTAACACCGGGGAGCTGTTTTTT,CASSKTNTGELFF
TRBJ1-6,.,15,TRBV9,.,TGTGCCAGCAGCCCAGGTTCCCCCTATAATTCACCCCTCCACTTT,CASSPGSPYNSPLHF
TRBJ2-2,TRBD1,15,TRBV6-4,once,TGTGCCAGCAGCTCAACAGGGGGAGACACCGGGGAGCTGTTTTTT,CASSSTGGDTGELFF
TRBJ1-4,.,13,TRBV30,.,TGTGCCTGGAGTGGCAGGGCTAATGAAAAACTGTTTTTT,CAWSGRANEKLFF
TRBJ2-1,.,14,TRBV9,.,TGTGCCAGCAGCGTAGGACCGGAGATGGATGAGCAGTTCTTC,CASSVGPEMDEQFF
TRBJ1-1,.,11,TRBV29-1,.,TGCAGCGTTGGAGAGCGGACTGAAGCTTTCTTT,CSVGERTEAFF
TRBJ2-2,TRBD1,16,TRBV5-1,.,TGCGCCAGCAGCTTGGAGGCAGGGGGTCGGACCGGGGAGCTGTTTTTT,CASSLEAGGRTGELFF
TRBJ2-7,.,14,TRBV28,once,TGTGCCACCGAGGTAGGTCAGGGCTCCCTCGAGCAGTACTTC,CATEVGQGSLEQYF
TRBJ2-7,TRBD2,15,TRBV5-1,.,TGCGCTAGCAGCTTGGCTAGCGGGTTCTCCTACGAGCAGTACTTC,CASSLASGFSYEQYF
TRBJ2-1,.,16,TRBV5-1,.,TGCGCCAGCAGCTTCGCCACGAGGCGGGCCTACAATGAGCAGTTCTTC,CASSFATRRAYNEQFF
TRBJ1-5,.,15,TRBV6-5,many,TGTGCCAGCAGGCGACAGAGGAATAGCAATCAGCCCCAGCATTTT,CASRRQRNSNQPQHF
TRBJ2-3,TRBD2,15,TRBV28,once,TGTGCCAGCAGTATACTAGCGGGAGTGTCAGATACGCAGTATTTT,CASSILAGVSDTQYF
TRBJ2-1,TRBD2,17,TRBV9,.,TGTGCCAGCACTAAACCGGGAGGGACCCCAGGTTCCAATGAGCAGTTCTTC,CASTKPGGTPGSNEQFF
TRBJ1-2,TRBD1,15,TRBV6-1,.,TGTGCCAGCAGTGCGGGGACAGGGCGTAACTATGGCTACACCTTC,CASSAGTGRNYGYTF
TRBJ1-5,.,15,TRBV7-2,.,TGTGCCAGCAGCTTTCAGGGTTATAGCAATCAGCCCCAGCATTTT,CASSFQGYSNQPQHF
TRBJ2-3,TRBD1,14,TRBV6-5,.,TGTGCCAGCAGCAGGGACAGGGGGCTGGATACGCAGTATTTT,CASSRDRGLDTQYF
TRBJ1-3,TRBD1,15,TRBV19,few,TGTGCCAGTAGACATGCAGGGGGCACTGGAAACACCATATATTTT,CASRHAGGTGNTIYF
TRBJ2-7,TRBD1,15,TRBV12-5,.,TGTGCTAGTGCCCCAAACCGACAGGGGGCCTACGAGCAGTACTTC,CASAPNRQGAYEQYF
TRBJ1-4,TRBD1,14,TRBV6-5,.,TGTGCCAGCAGTAACAGGGGATCTAATGAAAAACTGTTTTTT,CASSNRGSNEKLFF
TRBJ2-2,.,18,TRBV15,.,TGTGCCACCAGCAGAGATATTATGCGGGGCGGAGGTACCGGGGAGCTGTTTTTT,CATSRDIMRGGGTGELFF
TRBJ1-3,.,16,TRBV7-2,once,TGTGCCAGCAGCTTATCATCCGCGGGGGCAGGAAACACCATATATTTT,CASSLSSAGAGNTIYF
TRBJ1-2,TRBD1,13,TRBV27,.,TGTGCCAGCAGTTTAAACAGGGGCAGTGGCTACACCTTC,CASSLNRGSGYTF
TRBJ2-5,.,12,TRBV10-3,.,TGTGCCATCGGGAGGCCCCAAGAGACCCAGTACTTC,CAIGRPQETQYF
TRBJ1-1,TRBD1,15,TRBV29-1,.,TGCAGCGTTGAAGATTACGGGACAGGCAGGCTTGAAGCTTTCTTT,CSVEDYGTGRLEAFF
TRBJ2-3,.,17,TRBV2,.,TGTGCCAGCAGTGAAGTGGACTCCGGGGGATGGGCAGATACGCAGTATTTT,CASSEVDSGGWADTQYF
TRBJ2-1,TRBD2,16,TRBV19,.,TGTGCCAGTACCCTTCTTGGACTAGCGGGGGACAATGAGCAGTTCTTC,CASTLLGLAGDNEQFF
TRBJ1-1,.,14,TRBV29-1,few,TGCAGCGTTGAAGGTCAGGTCACCAACACTGAAGCTTTCTTT,CSVEGQVTNTEAFF
TRBJ1-5,.,13,TRBV28,.,TGTGCCAGCAGTTTATCCGGGGATCAGCCCCAGCATTTT,CASSLSGDQPQHF
TRBJ2-2,.,13,TRBV18,.,TGTGCCAGCTCACGACAGAACACCGGGGAGCTGTTTTTT,CASSRQNTGELFF
TRBJ2-2,.,16,TRBV28,.,TGTGCCAGCAGGAGATTTGGAGGACGGAACACCGGGGAGCTGTTTTTT,CASRRFGGRNTGELFF
TRBJ2-7,.,16,TRBV5-5,.,TGTGCCAGCAGCTGGACAGGTGGGGACTCTGGGTACGAGCAGTACTTC,CASSWTGGDSGYEQYF
TRBJ2-1,TRBD2,16,TRBV7-7,.,TGTGCTAGCAGCTCACTAGCGGGAGCAGGTTACAATGAGCAGTTCTTC,CASSSLAGAGYNEQFF
TRBJ1-5,TRBD1,17,TRBV15,.,TGTGCCACCAGCAGACGTCAAGGACAGGGTTACTATCAGCCCCAGCATTTT,CATSRRQGQGYYQPQHF
TRBJ2-7,.,14,TRBV28,.,TGTGCCAGCAGTTTATCTGCTAGCTACTACGAGCAGTACTTC,CASSLSASYYEQYF
TRBJ2-7,TRBD2,17,TRBV9,.,TGTGCCAGCAGCGTAGGGGTAACTAGCGGAGGAACAGGGGAGCAGTACTTC,CASSVGVTSGGTGEQYF
TRBJ2-5,.,16,TRBV30,.,TGTGCCTGGACCCCTCGGGGGGCGGGCGGCGAGTGGACCCAGTACTTC,CAWTPRGAGGEWTQYF
TRBJ2-6,TRBD1,19,TRBV28,.,TGTGCCAGCAGTTTAGCCTCCCGGGACAGGGATTCAGGGGCCAACGTCCTGACTTTC,CASSLASRDRDSGANVLTF
TRBJ2-1,TRBD1,15,TRBV11-2,.,TGTGCCAGCAGCTTTCTTTTTACAGGGGTCGGTGAGCAGTTCTTC,CASSFLFTGVGEQFF
TRBJ2-7,TRBD2,13,TRBV6-6,.,TGTGCCAGCAGGACTAGCGCCACCTACGAGCAGTACTTC,CASRTSATYEQYF
TRBJ2-2,TRBD1,16,TRBV5-4,once,TGTGCCAGCAGCTATGGACAGGGGTCGTTGGCCGGGGAGCTGTTTTTT,CASSYGQGSLAGELFF
TRBJ2-7,TRBD1,11,TRBV20-1,once,TGCAGTGCTAGTAGGGGGCACGAGCAGTACTTC,CSASRGHEQYF
TRBJ2-7,TRBD2,15,TRBV7-6,.,TGTGCCAGCAGCTTAGCGGCGGGAGGTGCCTACGAGCAGTACTTC,CASSLAAGGAYEQYF
TRBJ2-5,.,14,TRBV11-2,.,TGTGCCAGCAGCTTTGGTGGGGCCCTAGAGACCCAGTACTTC,CASSFGGALETQYF
TRBJ2-7,TRBD2,15,TRBV5-8,.,TGTGCCAGCAGCTTGGGACTAGCGGGCTCCTACGAGCAGTACTTC,CASSLGLAGSYEQYF